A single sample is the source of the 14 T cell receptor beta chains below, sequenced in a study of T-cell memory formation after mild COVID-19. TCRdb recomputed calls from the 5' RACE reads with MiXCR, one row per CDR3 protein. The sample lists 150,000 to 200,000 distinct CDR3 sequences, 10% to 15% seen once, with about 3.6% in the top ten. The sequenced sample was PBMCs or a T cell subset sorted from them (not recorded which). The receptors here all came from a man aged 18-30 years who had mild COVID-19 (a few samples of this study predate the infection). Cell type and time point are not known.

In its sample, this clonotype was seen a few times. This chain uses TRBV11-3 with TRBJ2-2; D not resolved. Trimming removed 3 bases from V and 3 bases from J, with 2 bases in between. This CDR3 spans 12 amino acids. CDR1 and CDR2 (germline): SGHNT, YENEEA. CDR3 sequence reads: CASSFYTGELFF. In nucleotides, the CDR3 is TGTGCCAGCAGCTTCTACACCGGGGAGCTGTTTTTT.

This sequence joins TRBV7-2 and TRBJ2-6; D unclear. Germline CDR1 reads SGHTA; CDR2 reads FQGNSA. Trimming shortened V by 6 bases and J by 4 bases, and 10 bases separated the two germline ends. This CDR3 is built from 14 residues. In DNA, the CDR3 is TGTGCCAGCAGGGGCCAATCCGGGGCCAACGTCCTGACTTTC. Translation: CASRGQSGANVLTF.

The CDR3 DNA follows: TGCGCCAGCGACCAAGGACAGGGGACTGGGGGAGCTTTCTTT. Translating it yields CASDQGQGTGGAFF. V gene TRBV5-1 combines with J gene TRBJ1-1; 9 positions match TRBD1. CDR1 SGHRS and CDR2 YFSETQ come from the germline V gene. The CDR3 runs 14 residues. Losses at the gene ends were 7 bases for V and 10 bases for J; bases not matched to a gene: 14.

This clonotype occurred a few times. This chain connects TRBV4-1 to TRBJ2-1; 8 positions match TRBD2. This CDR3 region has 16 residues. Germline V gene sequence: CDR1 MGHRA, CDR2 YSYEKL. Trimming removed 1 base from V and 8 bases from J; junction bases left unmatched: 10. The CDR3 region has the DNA TGCGCCAGCAGCCAAGGGTCGGTAGCGGGGCTCCATGAGCAGTTCTTC. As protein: CASSQGSVAGLHEQFF.

CDR3 residues: CSASGGHQETQYF. CDR3 in DNA: TGCAGTGCTAGCGGGGGACATCAAGAGACCCAGTACTTC. The chain joins TRBV20-1 to TRBJ2-5; tentatively, D is TRBD1 or TRBD2 (6 bases each). The CDR3 is 13 amino acids. Germline V gene sequence: CDR1 DFQATT, CDR2 SNEGSKA (reference sequence). The V end was cut by 3 bases, the J end by 2 bases, with 10 bases between.

CDR3 loop: CASSLPPNEKLFF. The CDR3, as DNA: TGTGCCAGTAGTCTCCCCCCTAATGAAAAACTGTTTTTT. The chain has TRBV19 and TRBJ1-4, with D hard to call. Between the trimmed V and J ends, which lost 5 bases and 3 bases, there was a span of 7 bases. The CDR3 is made up of 13 amino acids. CDR1 and CDR2 from the germline V gene are LNHDA and SQIVND (reference sequence).

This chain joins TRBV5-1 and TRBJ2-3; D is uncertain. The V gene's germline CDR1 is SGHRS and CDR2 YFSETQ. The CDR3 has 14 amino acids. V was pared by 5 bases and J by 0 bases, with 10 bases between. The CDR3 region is CASRQVGSTDTQYF. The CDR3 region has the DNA TGCGCCAGCAGACAAGTGGGGAGCACAGATACGCAGTATTTT.

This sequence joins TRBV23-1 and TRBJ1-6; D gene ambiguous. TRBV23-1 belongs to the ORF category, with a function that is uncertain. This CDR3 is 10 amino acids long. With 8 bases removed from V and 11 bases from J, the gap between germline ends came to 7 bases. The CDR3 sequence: CASHLTPLHF. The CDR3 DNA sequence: TGCGCCAGCCATCTGACACCCCTCCACTTT.

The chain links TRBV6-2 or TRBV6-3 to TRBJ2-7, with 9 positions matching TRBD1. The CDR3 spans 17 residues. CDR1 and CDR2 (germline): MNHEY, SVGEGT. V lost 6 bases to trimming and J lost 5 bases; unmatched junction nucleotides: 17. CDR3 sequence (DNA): TGTGCCAGCAGCACAACACGACAGGGGGGACCCCACCACGAGCAGTACTTC. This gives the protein CASSTTRQGGPHHEQYF.

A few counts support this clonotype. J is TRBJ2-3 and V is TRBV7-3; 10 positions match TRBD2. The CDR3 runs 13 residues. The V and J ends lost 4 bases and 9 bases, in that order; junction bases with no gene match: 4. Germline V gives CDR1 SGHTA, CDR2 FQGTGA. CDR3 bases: TGTGCCAGCAGCTCCCGACTAGCGGGCACGCAGTATTTT. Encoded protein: CASSSRLAGTQYF.

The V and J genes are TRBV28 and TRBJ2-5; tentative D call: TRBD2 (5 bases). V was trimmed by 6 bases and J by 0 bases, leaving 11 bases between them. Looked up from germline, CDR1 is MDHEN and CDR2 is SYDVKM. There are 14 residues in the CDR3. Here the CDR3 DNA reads TGTGCCAGCAGCATGACGGGGAACCAAGAGACCCAGTACTTC. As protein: CASSMTGNQETQYF.

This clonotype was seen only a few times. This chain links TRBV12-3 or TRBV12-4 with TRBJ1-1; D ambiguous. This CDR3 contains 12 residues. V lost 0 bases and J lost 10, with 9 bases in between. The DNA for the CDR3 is TGTGCCAGCAGTTTAGCTCGGGGTCTAGCTTTCTTT. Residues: CASSLARGLAFF.

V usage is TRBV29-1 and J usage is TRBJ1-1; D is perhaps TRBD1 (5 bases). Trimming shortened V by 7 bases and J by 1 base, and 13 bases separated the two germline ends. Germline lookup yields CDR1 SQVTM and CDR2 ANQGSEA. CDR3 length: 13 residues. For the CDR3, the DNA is TGCAGCGCAGCCCGACAGACGAACACTGAAGCTTTCTTT. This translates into CSAARQTNTEAFF.

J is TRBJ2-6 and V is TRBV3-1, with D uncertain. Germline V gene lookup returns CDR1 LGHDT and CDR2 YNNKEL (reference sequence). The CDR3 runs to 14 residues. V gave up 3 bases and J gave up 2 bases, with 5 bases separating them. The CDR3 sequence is CASSHRAGANVLTF. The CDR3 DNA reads TGTGCCAGCAGCCACCGCGCTGGGGCCAACGTCCTGACTTTC.